The following is a TCR beta chain sequence with its context. This entry comes from a study of blood T cell repertoires in COVID-19. Study overall: Donors in the United States, Italy and Spain gave samples during acute or convalescent COVID-19. Sample material is recorded as cDNA or gDNA derived from T cells, B-cell-depleted T cells, or PBMCs.

Original data processing: For nucleated cells, counts were estimated from reference gene primer amplification. Libraries were prepared by immunoSEQ multiplex PCR; TCRdb keeps only in-frame clonotypes and omits some of them. That table furnishes V, J and clone size, whereas the DNA furnished D and trimming. The sample carries about 140,000 clones, about 86% recorded once. This TCR was sampled from a woman in her sixties with acute or convalescent COVID-19. Sequencing was performed on peripheral blood.

The CDR3 DNA reads as TGTGCCAGCAGCTCCTTTCGGGTGACTGAAGCTTTCTTT. Encoded protein: CASSSFRVTEAFF. The J gene is TRBJ1-1, the V gene TRBV11-2; D remains ambiguous. Germline CDR1 SGHAT, CDR2 FQNNGV. Deletions cut 4 bases from V and 5 bases from J, with 11 bases between. This CDR3 is built from 13 residues.